This T cell receptor beta chain comes out of a study of T cell responses to AZD1222 COVID-19 vaccine. The study, taken as a whole, reports: Targeting of unmutated variant regions was reportedly seen in nearly half of spike-specific TCRs.

Comments on this clone: The antigen is not known.

With 2 bases removed from V and 6 bases from J, the gap between germline ends came to 17 bases. Germline V gene sequence: CDR1 LNHNV, CDR2 YYDKDF (reference sequence). The CDR3 totals 15 residues. Using immunoSEQ multiplex PCR, the repertoire was profiled, and TCRdb retains in-frame clones only, with some absent. The sample consists of 150,000 to 250,000 clones, roughly nine tenths of them appearing once. The sequences come from peripheral blood, collected 28 days after the second AZD1222 dose. The source is an adult who received the AZD1222 COVID-19 vaccine. The V call is TRBV15, the J call TRBJ2-7; perhaps TRBD2 as D (6 bases). The CDR3: CATSRTVSGLGEQYF. CDR3 DNA: TGTGCCACCAGCAGAACAGTCAGCGGGCTAGGCGAGCAGTACTTC.